This record looks at one TCR beta chain sequence and its context. Trimming cost V 6 bases and J 5 bases; bases outside gene matches: 9. Germline loops: CDR1 MNHNY, CDR2 SVGAGI (reference sequence). This CDR3 comprises 15 residues. This record belongs to a study of cytomegalovirus exposure and HLA in healthy donors. Repertoires were generated with immunoSEQ multiplex PCR, while TCRdb's copy carries only in-frame clones and drops some. The profile shows around 56,000 clones, 90% to 95% of them singletons. This clonotype originated in a woman between 18 and 30 years old in good health and CMV-seropositive. The chain links TRBV6-6 to TRBJ2-2; 7 bases agree with TRBD1. Sequences were obtained from PBMCs. The CDR3 sequence is CASSRTGQQTGELFF. DNA for the CDR3: TGTGCCAGCAGCCGAACGGGACAGCAGACCGGGGAGCTGTTTTTT.